These 10 T cell receptor beta chains share one sample of origin, sequenced in a study of molecular identifiers for immune sequencing clone quantification. TCRdb recomputed calls from the PCR reads with MiXCR, one row per CDR3 protein. The sample lists hundreds of thousands of distinct CDR3 sequences, less than 30% seen once, with about 0.73% in the top ten. The sample taken for sequencing was naive CD8+ T cells from blood, with Jurkat cell RNA spiked in. Subset denoted: FACS-sorted CD8+CD4-CCR7+CD45RA+ naive T cells. The receptors derive from a human donor in good health. Some libraries in this study had Jurkat cell RNA spiked in.

This clonotype appeared many times. J is TRBJ1-1 and V is TRBV7-9; D not resolved. The CDR3 is 13 residues long. Germline values: CDR1 SEHNR, CDR2 FQNEAQ (reference sequence). V lost 6 bases and J 2 bases, leaving 10 bases between the germline ends. The CDR3 spells CASSTPGNTEAFF. For the CDR3, the DNA is TGTGCCAGCAGTACTCCGGGAAACACTGAAGCTTTCTTT. Variable domain in full (rest from reference TRBV7-9 and TRBJ1-1): DTGVSQNPRHKITKRGQNVTFRCDPISEHNRLYWYRQTLGQGPEFLTYFQNEAQLEKSRLLSDRFSAERPKGSFSTLEIQRTEQGDSAMYLCASSTPGNTEAFFGQGTRLTVV.

This clonotype was seen more than once but under ten times. The chain couples TRBV7-6 to TRBJ2-7; 9 bases match TRBD2. The trim removed 5 bases at V and 2 bases at J, leaving 7 bases unmatched. Germline V gene lookup returns CDR1 SGHVS and CDR2 FNYEAQ. This CDR3 spans 15 amino acids. CDR3 region: CASSPRLAVPYEQYF. CDR3 sequence (DNA): TGTGCCAGCAGCCCCCGACTAGCGGTCCCCTACGAGCAGTACTTC.

There are a few counts of this clonotype. V and J are TRBV27 and TRBJ1-1; possible D gene TRBD1, 5 bases. V was shortened by 3 bases and J by 5 bases, with 16 bases between the two germline ends. The germline V gene has CDR1 MNHEY and CDR2 SMNVEV (reference sequence). The CDR3 loop spans 15 amino acids. CDR3 loop: CASSFLGGEGTEAFF. CDR3 in DNA: TGTGCCAGCAGTTTCCTCGGGGGGGAGGGAACTGAAGCTTTCTTT.

This clonotype was detected ten times or more. The genes are TRBV20-1 and TRBJ2-7; D remains ambiguous. The germline gives CDR1 DFQATT, CDR2 SNEGSKA (reference sequence). The germline V and J ends were trimmed by 5 bases and 6 bases, with 5 bases remaining between them. The CDR3 is made up of 9 amino acids. The CDR3 bases are TGCAGTGCTGGCCCCGAGCAGTACTTC. Translated, it gives CSAGPEQYF.

This chain uses TRBV12-3 or TRBV12-4 with TRBJ1-4; a weak D match, TRBD1 (5 bases). Trimming cost V 6 bases and J 7 bases, with 18 bases left between them. The CDR3 loop spans 15 amino acids. The CDR3 sequence: CASSLDSQRSEKLFF. Here the CDR3 DNA reads TGTGCCAGCAGCCTAGACAGCCAAAGGAGTGAAAAACTGTTTTTT.

As concerns this clonotype: A much bigger clone sits one base away, suggesting this may be a read error. CDR3 sequence: CAATGTRASTDTQYF. CDR3 sequence (DNA): TGTGCCGCTACCGGGACTCGAGCTAGCACAGATACGCAGTATTTT. J is TRBJ2-3 and V is TRBV2; perhaps TRBD2 as D (6 bases). This CDR3 has 15 residues. Trimming shortened V by 11 bases and J by 0 bases, and 18 bases separated the two germline ends. Germline V gene sequence: CDR1 SNHLY, CDR2 FYNNEI.

This clonotype was picked up many times. V is TRBV28 and J is TRBJ1-5; D not resolved. The germline CDR1 and CDR2 sequences are MDHEN and SYDVKM. V was pared by 3 bases and J by 0 bases, with 6 bases between. This CDR3 is built from 14 residues. CDR3 amino acids: CASSLPDSNQPQHF. CDR3 DNA sequence: TGTGCCAGCAGTTTGCCAGATAGCAATCAGCCCCAGCATTTT.

On this clonotype itself: This may be a read error: a much more frequent sequence differs by one nucleotide. The chain carries TRBV7-9 and TRBJ2-5, with D perhaps TRBD1 (5 bases). The CDR3 runs 15 residues. CDR1 and CDR2 from the germline V gene are SEHNR and FQNEAQ (reference sequence). The CDR3 bases are TGTACCAGCAGCTCCGGGTCTAGGGGTGAGGAGACCCAGTACTTC. Translating it yields CTSSSGSRGEETQYF. The variable domain in full, with the rest retrieved from reference TRBV7-9 and TRBJ2-5, is DTGVSQNPRHKITKRGQNVTFRCDPISEHNRLYWYRQTLGQGPEFLTYFQNEAQLEKSRLLSDRFSAERPKGSFSTLEIQRTEQGDSAMYLCTSSSGSRGEETQYFGPGTRLLVL.

A note on this clonotype: Lacking the conserved final phenylalanine or tryptophan, this CDR3 likely reflects a read error. It is unclear where the CDR3 begins or ends on the DNA, so no DNA is shown, and the CDR3 is as TCRdb lists it. This sequence joins TRBV2 and TRBJ2-5; the table's D call, TRBD2, has no DNA check behind it. The V gene's germline CDR1 is SNHLY and CDR2 FYNNEI. The CDR3 is made up of 16 amino acids, end residues included. The CDR3 is CASSETEGFSGGPSWS.

This clonotype was counted a single time. An end of the junction does not agree with germline; a read error may underlie this. CDR3 protein: CASSLGHGPEQYF. CDR3 nucleotides: TGTGCCAGCAGCTTGGGACATGGCCCCGAGCAGTACTTC. J is TRBJ2-7 and V is TRBV5-3, with a possible D match to TRBD1 (6 bases). TRBV5-3 has ORF status, its function being uncertain. There are 13 residues in the CDR3.